Listed below are T cell receptor beta chains from one sample, sequenced in a study of blood T cell repertoires in COVID-19. Assay: immunoSEQ multiplex PCR; the TCRdb copy retains only in-frame clones and omits some. The repertoire holds around 140,000 clones, with 60% to 85% as singletons. The sample comprised peripheral blood. The receptors originated from a man aged 45-60 years with acute or convalescent COVID-19. CDR3s include the opening cysteine and the closing phenylalanine or tryptophan. D genes are given only for firm matches. Not every row has a clone size; where given, it reads once, few, many or a size class.

V gene	J gene	D gene	clone size	CDR3 DNA	CDR3 protein
TRBV7-3	TRBJ2-1	.	.	TGTGCCAGCAGCTTAAACCCAAGCAGGTACAATGAGCAGTTCTTC	CASSLNPSRYNEQFF
TRBV5-1	TRBJ1-4	TRBD1	.	TGCGCCAGCAGCTTGGATGGGACAGGGAATGAAAAACTGTTTTTT	CASSLDGTGNEKLFF
TRBV2	TRBJ1-4	TRBD1	once	TGTGCCAGCAGTGGGGACAGGGGGCGTGAAAAACTGTTTTTT	CASSGDRGREKLFF
TRBV29-1	TRBJ1-3	.	few	TGCAGCGTTGAAGGAACAGGGCGAAGCACCATATATTTT	CSVEGTGRSTIYF
TRBV6-6	TRBJ2-2	TRBD2	few	TGTGCCAGCAGTCTTACTAGCGGGGGGGCCCACTACACCGGGGAGCTGTTTTTT	CASSLTSGGAHYTGELFF
TRBV19	TRBJ2-3	.	.	TGTGCCAGTAGAGGGGAAGGGGGCACAGATACGCAGTATTTT	CASRGEGGTDTQYF
TRBV7-3	TRBJ2-5	TRBD1	.	TGTGCCAGCAGCTTAGGCCGGACAGGGGAGGAGACCCAGTACTTC	CASSLGRTGEETQYF
TRBV2	TRBJ2-5	TRBD1	few	TGTGCCAGCAGTGAACTGGACAGGCAAGAGACCCAGTACTTC	CASSELDRQETQYF
TRBV2	TRBJ1-2	TRBD1	.	TGTGCCAGCAGATCCGGACAGGGAGATGGCTACACCTTC	CASRSGQGDGYTF
TRBV2	TRBJ2-1	.	.	TGTGCCAGCAAAAAGGGTGGGCAGGGGATAGATGAGCAGTTCTTC	CASKKGGQGIDEQFF
TRBV5-1	TRBJ2-7	TRBD2	.	TGCGCCAGCAGCCTTACTAGCGGGGGGTCCTCCTACGAGCAGTACTTC	CASSLTSGGSSYEQYF
TRBV2	TRBJ1-6	.	.	TGTGCCAGCAGTGAAGCGCGTCAAAATTCACCCCTCCACTTT	CASSEARQNSPLHF
TRBV19	TRBJ1-5	.	.	TGTGCCAGTAGTATAGGCAGGGGATATAGCAATCAGCCCCAGCATTTT	CASSIGRGYSNQPQHF
TRBV10-1	TRBJ1-4	.	.	TGCGCCAGCAGTGAGGGTCCGGGGACACCTTCAACTAATGAAAAACTGTTTTTT	CASSEGPGTPSTNEKLFF
TRBV5-1	TRBJ2-5	.	.	TGCGCCAGCAGCCCTTACCTGGGGCCCGAGACCCAGTACTTC	CASSPYLGPETQYF